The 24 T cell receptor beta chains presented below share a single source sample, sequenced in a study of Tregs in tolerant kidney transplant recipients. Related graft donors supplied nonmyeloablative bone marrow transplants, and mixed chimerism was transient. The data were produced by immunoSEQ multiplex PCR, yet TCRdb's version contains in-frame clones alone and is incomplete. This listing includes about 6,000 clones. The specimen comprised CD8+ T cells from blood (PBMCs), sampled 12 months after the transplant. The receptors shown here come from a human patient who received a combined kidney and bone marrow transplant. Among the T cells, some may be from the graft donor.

The CDR3 DNA, read in part, is TGTGCCAGCAGGCAGGGTCTTTTAGATGAG. It is translated as CASRQGLLDE. The entire CDR3 is CASRQGLLDEQFF. The chain combines TRBV6-2 or TRBV6-3 with TRBJ2-1, with D perhaps matching TRBD1 (5 bases). The read finishes 3 residues shy of the CDR3 end, and the germline J gene is used to complete it. Deletions cut 6 bases from V and 8 bases from J, with 14 bases between. The CDR3 covers 13 residues. Germline V gene sequence: CDR1 MNHEY, CDR2 SVGEGT.

CDR3 DNA (partial): TGTGCCGCGCAGGACTCCTACAATGAG. It is translated as CAAQDSYNE. The full CDR3 sequence reads CAAQDSYNEQFF. The chain couples TRBV24-1 to TRBJ2-1; D is unresolved. The read halts 3 residues ahead of the CDR3 end, with the missing end drawn from the germline J gene. Trimming took 12 bases from V and 0 from J, leaving 8 bases between them. The V gene's germline CDR1 is KGHDR and CDR2 SFDVKD. This CDR3 spans 12 amino acids.

CDR3 residues: CASSQYVSLNEQYF. Incomplete CDR3 DNA: TGTGCCAGCAGCCAATACGTGTCTCTAAACGAG. The V and J genes are TRBV5-5 and TRBJ2-7; D uncertain. The read ends 3 residues early relative to the CDR3; the germline J gene fills the gap. The germline gives CDR1 SGHKS, CDR2 YYEKEE (reference sequence). This CDR3 spans 14 amino acids. Trimming shortened V by 4 bases and J by 5 bases, and 16 bases separated the two germline ends.

The CDR3 bases that were read are TGTGCCAGCAGCTCGGAAGGGGATACG. Amino acid sequence: CASSSEGDT. The whole CDR3 is CASSSEGDTQYF. The genes are TRBV13 and TRBJ2-3; D gene uncertain. The read gets to within 3 residues of the CDR3 end, and the germline J gene fills in the rest. Germline CDR1 is PRHDT and CDR2 is FYEKMQ (reference sequence). Trimming removed 4 bases at V and 6 bases at J, with 8 bases between. The CDR3 has 12 residues. The complete variable domain, with remaining parts taken from reference TRBV13 and TRBJ2-3, reads AAGVIQSPRHLIKEKRETATLKCYPIPRHDTVYWYQQGPGQDPQFLISFYEKMQSDKGSIPDRFSAQQFSDYHSELNMSSLELGDSALYFCASSSEGDTQYFGPGTRLTVL.

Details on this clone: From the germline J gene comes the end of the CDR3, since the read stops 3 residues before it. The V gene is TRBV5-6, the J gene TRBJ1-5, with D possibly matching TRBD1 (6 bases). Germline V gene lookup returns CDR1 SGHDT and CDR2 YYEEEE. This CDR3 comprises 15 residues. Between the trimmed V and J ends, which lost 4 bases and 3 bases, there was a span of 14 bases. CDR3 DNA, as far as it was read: TGTGCCAGCAGCCGGGGGCGGGGGTCCAATCAGCCC. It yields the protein CASSRGRGSNQP. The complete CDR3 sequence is CASSRGRGSNQPQHF.

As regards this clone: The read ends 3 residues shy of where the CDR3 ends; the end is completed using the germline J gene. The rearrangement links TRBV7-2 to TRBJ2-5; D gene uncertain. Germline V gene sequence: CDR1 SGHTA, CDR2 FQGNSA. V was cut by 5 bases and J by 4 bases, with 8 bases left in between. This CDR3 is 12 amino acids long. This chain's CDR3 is CASSNHLETQYF. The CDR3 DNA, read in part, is TGTGCCAGCAGCAACCACTTAGAGACC.

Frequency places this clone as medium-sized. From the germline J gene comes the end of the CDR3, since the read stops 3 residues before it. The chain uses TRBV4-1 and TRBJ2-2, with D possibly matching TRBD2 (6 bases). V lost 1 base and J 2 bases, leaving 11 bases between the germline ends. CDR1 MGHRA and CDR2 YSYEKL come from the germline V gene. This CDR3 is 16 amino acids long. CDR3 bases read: TGCGCCAGCAGCCAAGGCCAGGGACTTAACACCGGGGAG. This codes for CASSQGQGLNTGE. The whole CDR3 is CASSQGQGLNTGELFF.

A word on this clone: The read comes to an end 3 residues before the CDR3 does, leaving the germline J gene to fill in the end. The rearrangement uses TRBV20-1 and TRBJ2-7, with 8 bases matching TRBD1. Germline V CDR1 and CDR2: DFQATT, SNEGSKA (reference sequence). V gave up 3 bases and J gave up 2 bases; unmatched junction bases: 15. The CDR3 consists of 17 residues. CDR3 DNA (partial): TGCAGTGCTAGCCGTCCGACGGACAGGGAAAGCACCTACGAG. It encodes CSASRPTDRESTYE. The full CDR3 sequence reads CSASRPTDRESTYEQYF.

The CDR3 bases that were read are TGCGCCAGCAGCTTGGAGCGGGAGGCTGTCTACGAG. Its protein product is CASSLEREAVYE. In full, the CDR3 is CASSLEREAVYEQYF. This sequence joins TRBV5-1 and TRBJ2-7, with TRBD2 identical over 9 bases. The sequence runs out 3 residues before the end of the CDR3; the remainder is reconstructed from the germline J gene. CDR3 length: 15 residues. The junction had 4 bases not matched to a gene; V was cut back by 0 bases and J by 3 bases. CDR1 and CDR2 (germline): SGHRS, YFSETQ.

The CDR3 loop reads CSASPMWTGLTEAFF. The covered CDR3 bases are TGCAGTGCTAGCCCCATGTGGACAGGGCTGACTGAA. The chain employs TRBV20-1 and TRBJ1-1; 8 positions agree with TRBD1. The read is 3 residues too short to cover the CDR3 end, so that end is filled in from the germline J gene. Unmatched junction bases numbered 11, after V lost 3 bases and J lost 5 bases. This CDR3 is built from 15 residues. Germline V lookup: CDR1 DFQATT, CDR2 SNEGSKA (reference sequence).

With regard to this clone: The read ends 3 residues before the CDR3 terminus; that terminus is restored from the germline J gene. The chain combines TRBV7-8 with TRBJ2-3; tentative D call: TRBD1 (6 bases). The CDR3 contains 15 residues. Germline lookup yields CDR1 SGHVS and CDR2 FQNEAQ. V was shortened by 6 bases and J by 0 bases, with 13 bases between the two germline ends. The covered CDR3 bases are TGTGCCAGCAGACCAGGGACAACTAGCACAGATACG. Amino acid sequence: CASRPGTTSTDT. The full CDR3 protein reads CASRPGTTSTDTQYF.

The CDR3 is CASSPAGDYGYTF. Incomplete CDR3 DNA: TGTGCCAGTTCCCCCGCAGGGGACTATGGC. V gene TRBV19 combines with J gene TRBJ1-2, with a tentative D call TRBD1 (6 bases). The DNA ends 3 residues before the CDR3 does, and the rest of the CDR3 is filled in from the germline J gene. The CDR3 is made up of 13 amino acids. Trimming pared 8 bases from V and 3 bases from J, leaving 13 bases between. CDR1 and CDR2 from the germline V gene are LNHDA and SQIVND (reference sequence).

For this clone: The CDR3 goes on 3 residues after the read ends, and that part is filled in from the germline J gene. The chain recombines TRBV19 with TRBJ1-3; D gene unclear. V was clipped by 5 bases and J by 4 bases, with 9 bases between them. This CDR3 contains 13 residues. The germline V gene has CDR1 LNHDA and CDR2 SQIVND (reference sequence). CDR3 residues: CASSDFTGNTIYF. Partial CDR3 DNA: TGTGCCAGTAGTGACTTCACGGGAAACACC. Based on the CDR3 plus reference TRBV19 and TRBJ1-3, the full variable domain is DGGITQSPKYLFRKEGQNVTLSCEQNLNHDAMYWYRQDPGQGLRLIYYSQIVNDFQKGDIAEGYSVSREKKESFPLTVTSAQKNPTAFYLCASSDFTGNTIYFGEGSWLTVV.

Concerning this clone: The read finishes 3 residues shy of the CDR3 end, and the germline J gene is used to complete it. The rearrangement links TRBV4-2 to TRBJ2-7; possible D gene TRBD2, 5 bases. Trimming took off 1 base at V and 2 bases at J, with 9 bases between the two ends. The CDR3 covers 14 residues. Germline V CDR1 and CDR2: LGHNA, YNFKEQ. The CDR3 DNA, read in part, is TGTGCCAGCAGCCAAGTCGAGCGGCCCTACGAG. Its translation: CASSQVERPYE. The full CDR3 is CASSQVERPYEQYF.

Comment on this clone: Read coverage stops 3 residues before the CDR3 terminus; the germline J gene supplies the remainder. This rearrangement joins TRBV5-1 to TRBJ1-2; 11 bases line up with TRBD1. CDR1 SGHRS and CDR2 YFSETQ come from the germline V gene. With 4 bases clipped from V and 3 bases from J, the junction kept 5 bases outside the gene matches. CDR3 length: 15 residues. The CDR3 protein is CASSPGTGGDYGYTF. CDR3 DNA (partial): TGCGCCAGCAGCCCCGGGACAGGGGGGGACTATGGC.

The CDR3 loop reads CASRTASFYTF. CDR3 bases read: TGTGCCAGCAGAACCGCGTCGTTT. The rearrangement uses TRBV12-3 or TRBV12-4 and TRBJ1-2; D not resolved. The read finishes 3 residues shy of the CDR3 end, and the germline J gene is used to complete it. The CDR3 has 11 residues.

CDR3 bases read: TGTGCCAGCAGCTTGGCCGGGACTAGAGGCTACGAG. Translated, it gives CASSLAGTRGYE. The full CDR3 is CASSLAGTRGYEQYF. The chain carries TRBV13 and TRBJ2-7, with 8 bases that match TRBD2. The DNA ends 3 residues before the CDR3 does, and the rest of the CDR3 is filled in from the germline J gene. The CDR3 runs to 15 residues. J was trimmed by 3 bases and V by 3 bases; bases with no gene match: 7. CDR1 and CDR2 (germline): PRHDT, FYEKMQ (reference sequence).

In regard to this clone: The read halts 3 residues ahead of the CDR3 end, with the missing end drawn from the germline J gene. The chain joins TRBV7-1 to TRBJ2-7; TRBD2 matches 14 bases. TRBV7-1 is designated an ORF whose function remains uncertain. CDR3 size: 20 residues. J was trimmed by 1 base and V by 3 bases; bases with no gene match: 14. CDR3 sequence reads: CASSSEGVGLAGGLSYEQYF. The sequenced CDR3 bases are TGTGCCAGCAGCTCGGAAGGAGTAGGACTAGCGGGAGGCCTATCCTACGAG.

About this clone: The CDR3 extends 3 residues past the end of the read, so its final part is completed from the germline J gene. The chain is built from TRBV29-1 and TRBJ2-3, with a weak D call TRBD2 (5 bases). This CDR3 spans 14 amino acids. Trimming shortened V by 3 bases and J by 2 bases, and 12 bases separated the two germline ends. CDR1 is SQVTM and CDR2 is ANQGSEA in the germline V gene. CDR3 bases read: TGCAGCGTTGAGGACTCTTTTAACACAGATACG. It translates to CSVEDSFNTDT. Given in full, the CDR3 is CSVEDSFNTDTQYF.

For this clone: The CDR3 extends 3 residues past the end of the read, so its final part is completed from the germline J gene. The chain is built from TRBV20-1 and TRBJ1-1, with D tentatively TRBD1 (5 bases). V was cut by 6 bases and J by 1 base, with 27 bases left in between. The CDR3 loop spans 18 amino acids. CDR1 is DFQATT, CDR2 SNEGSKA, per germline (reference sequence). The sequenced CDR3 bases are TGCAGTGCCACCCTCCAGACAGCGATAAGTCGGTGGAACACTGAA. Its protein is CSATLQTAISRWNTE. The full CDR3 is CSATLQTAISRWNTEAFF.

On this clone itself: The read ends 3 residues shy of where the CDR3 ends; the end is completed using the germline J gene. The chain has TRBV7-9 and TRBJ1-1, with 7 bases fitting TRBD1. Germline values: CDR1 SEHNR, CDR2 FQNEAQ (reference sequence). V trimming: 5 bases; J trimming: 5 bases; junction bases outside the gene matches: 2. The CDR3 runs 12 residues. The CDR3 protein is CASSRTGTEAFF. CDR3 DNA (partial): TGTGCCAGCAGCCGGACAGGAACTGAA.

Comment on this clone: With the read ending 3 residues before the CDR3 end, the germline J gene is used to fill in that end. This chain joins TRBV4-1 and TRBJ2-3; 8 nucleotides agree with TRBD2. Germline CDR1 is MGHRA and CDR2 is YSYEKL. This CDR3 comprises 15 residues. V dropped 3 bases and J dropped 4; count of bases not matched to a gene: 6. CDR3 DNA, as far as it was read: TGCGCCAGCAGCCAGGGGAGGCGGGAGGCAGATACG. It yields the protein CASSQGRREADT. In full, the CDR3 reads CASSQGRREADTQYF.

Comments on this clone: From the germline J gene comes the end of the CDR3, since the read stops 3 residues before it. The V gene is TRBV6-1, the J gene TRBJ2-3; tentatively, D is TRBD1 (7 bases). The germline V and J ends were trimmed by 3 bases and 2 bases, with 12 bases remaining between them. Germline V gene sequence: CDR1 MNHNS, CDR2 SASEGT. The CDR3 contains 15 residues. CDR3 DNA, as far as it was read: TGTGCCAGCAGTGACAACAGGGGACTCACAGATACG. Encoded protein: CASSDNRGLTDT. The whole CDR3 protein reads CASSDNRGLTDTQYF.

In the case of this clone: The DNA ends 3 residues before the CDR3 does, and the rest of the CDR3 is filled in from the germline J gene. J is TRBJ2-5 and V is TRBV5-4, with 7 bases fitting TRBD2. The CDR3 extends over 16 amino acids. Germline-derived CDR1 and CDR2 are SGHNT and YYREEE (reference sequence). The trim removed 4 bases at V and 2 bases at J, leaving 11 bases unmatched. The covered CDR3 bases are TGTGCCAGCAGCGAATCCCTAGCGGAGCCACAAGAGACC. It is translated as CASSESLAEPQET. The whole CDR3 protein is CASSESLAEPQETQYF. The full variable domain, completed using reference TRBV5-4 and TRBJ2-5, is ETGVTQSPTHLIKTRGQQVTLRCSSQSGHNTVSWYQQALGQGPQFIFQYYREEENGRGNFPPRFSGLQFPNYSSELNVNALELDDSALYLCASSESLAEPQETQYFGPGTRLLVL.